The rows below give T cell receptor beta chains drawn from one sample of a study of cytomegalovirus exposure and HLA in healthy donors. Sequencing used immunoSEQ multiplex PCR; TCRdb keeps in-frame clones, though not all of them. The data hold 70,000 to 80,000 clones, with around 80% observed a single time. Material: PBMCs. These receptors all come from a man aged 18-30 years in good health and CMV-seronegative. Each CDR3 is given with its conserved first and last residue. D genes are given only for firm matches. Size is stated for part of the rows, as once, few or many counts, or as a class when the clone is expanded.

J,size,D,V,DNA,CDR3
TRBJ2-1,-,-,TRBV27,TGTGCCAGCAGTGTAATCTACAGGGTTGGGAATGAGCAGTTCTTC,CASSVIYRVGNEQFF
TRBJ2-2,-,TRBD2,TRBV25-1,TGTGCCAGCCAGCGGGGGGGCCACACCGGGGAGCTGTTTTTT,CASQRGGHTGELFF
TRBJ2-2,-,-,TRBV18,TGTGCCAGCTCACCGGAGCAGGGTCGCGCCGGGGAGCTGTTTTTT,CASSPEQGRAGELFF
TRBJ2-1,-,-,TRBV5-1,TGCGCCAGCAGCCTGAGACCGGACTCCTACTCCTACAATGAGCAGTTCTTC,CASSLRPDSYSYNEQFF
TRBJ1-2,-,TRBD1,TRBV2,TGTGCCAGCAGGTTGGGACAGGGAGCCTCCTTTGGCTACACCTTC,CASRLGQGASFGYTF
TRBJ2-1,-,TRBD2,TRBV28,TGTGCCAGCCAAAATAGCGGGAGGGCCGTGTTCTTC,CASQNSGRAVFF
TRBJ1-3,-,-,TRBV6-5,TGTGCCAGCTCGGGTGGGTCCTCAGTGGAAAACACCATATATTTT,CASSGGSSVENTIYF
TRBJ2-3,-,-,TRBV9,TGTGCCAGCAGCGTAGTGGCATGGACAGATACGCAGTATTTT,CASSVVAWTDTQYF
TRBJ1-2,-,TRBD1,TRBV19,TGTGCCACCCGGGACAGGGGGAGAGGCTACACCTTC,CATRDRGRGYTF
TRBJ2-7,once,-,TRBV2,TGTGCCAGCACCATAACCGGGACACCGATCTACGAGCAGTACTTC,CASTITGTPIYEQYF
TRBJ2-3,-,TRBD1,TRBV18,TGTGCCAGCTCATCCCTACGGACAGGCCCTCACACAGATACGCAGTATTTT,CASSSLRTGPHTDTQYF
TRBJ2-7,once,-,TRBV5-6,TGTGCCAGCAGCCTCGATACAGGTCCCTACGAGCAGTACTTC,CASSLDTGPYEQYF
TRBJ1-6,-,-,TRBV19,TGTGCCAGTAGTATCCAGGGTCCAAATTCACCCCTCCACTTT,CASSIQGPNSPLHF
TRBJ2-1,-,TRBD2,TRBV4-2,TGTGCCAGCAGCCAAGATTTTAGCGGGGGGCGAGTCAATGAGCAGTTCTTC,CASSQDFSGGRVNEQFF
TRBJ2-7,-,-,TRBV4-1,TGCGCCAGCAGCCAAGTAAGAGGGCCCAGGGGCGTCTACGAGCAGTACTTC,CASSQVRGPRGVYEQYF
TRBJ1-3,-,TRBD1,TRBV5-1,TGCGCCACCAGCCAGGACAGGGGGGGATTAAGCTCTGGAAACACCATATATTTT,CATSQDRGGLSSGNTIYF
TRBJ2-2,-,-,TRBV11-3,TGTGCCAGCAGCTTGGGGCGGGGGCGCGATACCGGGGAGCTGTTTTTT,CASSLGRGRDTGELFF
TRBJ2-7,-,-,TRBV19,TGTGCCAGTACCTCAGACAGGTACGAGCAGTACTTC,CASTSDRYEQYF
TRBJ2-5,few,-,TRBV7-3,TGTGCCAGCAGCTTAGAAGGGGAAGAGACCCAGTACTTC,CASSLEGEETQYF
TRBJ2-6,-,-,TRBV6-1,TGTGCCAGCATTTCCAGGATCTCTGGGGCCAACGTCCTGACTTTC,CASISRISGANVLTF
TRBJ2-5,-,-,TRBV7-3,TGTGCCAGCAGCTTCCCAGGCGGGGAGACCCAGTACTTC,CASSFPGGETQYF
TRBJ2-3,-,-,TRBV6-4,TGTGCCAGCAGTGTGGCAGGGGAATCAGATACGCAGTATTTT,CASSVAGESDTQYF
TRBJ1-2,-,TRBD1,TRBV9,TGTGCCAGCAGCGACGGACAGGGAGGCGATGGCTACACCTTC,CASSDGQGGDGYTF
TRBJ2-7,few,-,TRBV7-2,TGTGCCAGCAGCTTAGGGGCCAGACCCTACTACGAGCAGTACTTC,CASSLGARPYYEQYF
TRBJ1-5,-,-,TRBV10-3,TGTGCCATCAGTGAGTCGGAGTTTAGCAATCAGCCCCAGCATTTT,CAISESEFSNQPQHF
TRBJ2-1,once,-,TRBV28,TGTGCCAGCAGTTTATCGGAGGGGCTACTACGAAATGAGCAGTTCTTC,CASSLSEGLLRNEQFF
TRBJ2-6,-,-,TRBV30,TGTGCCTGGACCGGCCGGTTGTTACGTGAGGGCATCTCTGGGGCCAACGTCCTGACTTTC,CAWTGRLLREGISGANVLTF
TRBJ2-7,-,TRBD2,TRBV7-8,TGTGCCAGCAGCTCTTGGACTAGCGGGTCCCACGAGCAGTACTTC,CASSSWTSGSHEQYF
TRBJ1-1,-,-,TRBV2,TGTGCCAGCAGTGACTTGGACAGAAACACTGAAGCTTTCTTT,CASSDLDRNTEAFF
TRBJ2-7,-,-,TRBV23-1,TGCGCCAGCAACCAGGGGAGGGGAGGCTACGAGCAGTACTTC,CASNQGRGGYEQYF
TRBJ2-3,-,-,TRBV9,TGTGCCAGCAGCGATCGGACTCAGCAACGCACTGATACGCAGTATTTT,CASSDRTQQRTDTQYF
TRBJ2-7,once,-,TRBV20-1,TGCAGTGCTAGTCCCGTTTACGAGCAGTACTTC,CSASPVYEQYF
TRBJ2-1,-,-,TRBV30,TGTGCCTGGAGTGTATCTGCGAGGCAGTTCTTC,CAWSVSARQFF
TRBJ2-3,-,-,TRBV7-9,TGTGCCAGCAGTTTACGGGGTATTGCCGCGGATACGCAGTATTTT,CASSLRGIAADTQYF
TRBJ2-1,-,-,TRBV9,TGTGCCAGCAGCGGCCGGGAGCTGGTTGATGAGCAGTTCTTC,CASSGRELVDEQFF
TRBJ2-3,-,-,TRBV6-4,TGTGCCAGCAGCCTGGGGGGGGGCTTTGATACGCAGTATTTT,CASSLGGGFDTQYF
TRBJ2-1,-,-,TRBV7-2,TGTGCCAGCAGCTTCTCGGGGGTTAATGAGCAGTTCTTC,CASSFSGVNEQFF
TRBJ2-5,-,TRBD1,TRBV6-6,TGTGCCAGCAGAACCCTCGGGACAGGGAAGACCCAGTACTTC,CASRTLGTGKTQYF
TRBJ1-6,-,-,TRBV4-1,TGCGCCAGCAGCCCAGGACTCTCCTATAATTCCCCCCTCCACTTT,CASSPGLSYNSPLHF
TRBJ2-4,-,TRBD1,TRBV29-1,TGCAGCGTGGTTCCGGGACAGGGGAAAAACATTCAGTACTTC,CSVVPGQGKNIQYF
TRBJ1-3,-,-,TRBV9,TGTGCCAGCAGCGCAACAGGGTTGGGAAACACCATATATTTT,CASSATGLGNTIYF
TRBJ1-3,-,-,TRBV27,TGTGCCAGCAGTAGACTCGGAGTGAGTGGAAACACCATATATTTT,CASSRLGVSGNTIYF
TRBJ1-5,-,TRBD1,TRBV28,TGTGCCAGCAGTTGGGGACAGGGAGGTCAGCCCCAGCATTTT,CASSWGQGGQPQHF
TRBJ2-5,few,-,TRBV28,TGTGCCAGCAACTCCTTTAGGGGTGGGGAGACCCAGTACTTC,CASNSFRGGETQYF
TRBJ2-3,-,TRBD1,TRBV30,TGTGCCTGGAGTGCGGACAGGGGGCAGGGCACAGATACGCAGTATTTT,CAWSADRGQGTDTQYF
TRBJ2-7,-,-,TRBV25-1,TGTGCCAGCAGTGAAGGAGGGTTTTACGAGCAGTACTTC,CASSEGGFYEQYF
TRBJ2-2,-,TRBD2,TRBV29-1,TGCAGCGTTGCGGGAGGGGTCACCGGGGAGCTGTTTTTT,CSVAGGVTGELFF
TRBJ1-4,-,-,TRBV28,TGTGCCAGCCAAAGCGGGGGGGATGAAAAACTGTTTTTT,CASQSGGDEKLFF
TRBJ2-1,-,TRBD2,TRBV4-3,TGCGCCAGCAGCACCGGGACTAGCGGGGGGTACAATGAGCAGTTCTTC,CASSTGTSGGYNEQFF
TRBJ2-5,few,-,TRBV5-4,TGTGCCAGCAGCTTCGGGAACCAAGAGACCCAGTACTTC,CASSFGNQETQYF
TRBJ2-7,-,TRBD2,TRBV19,TGTGCCAGTAGTATACTGTCTAGCGGGGGCCATTCCTACGAGCAGTACTTC,CASSILSSGGHSYEQYF
TRBJ1-5,-,-,TRBV27,TGTGCCAGCAGTTTTCTGGGGGGTCAGCCCCAGCATTTT,CASSFLGGQPQHF
TRBJ1-1,-,-,TRBV28,TGTGCCAGCAGTTTGGGCAGGGCTTCCCCGAACACTGAAGCTTTCTTT,CASSLGRASPNTEAFF
TRBJ2-7,-,-,TRBV2,TGTGCCAGCATCGAGACGGGACTCACCTACGAGCAGTACTTC,CASIETGLTYEQYF
TRBJ2-7,-,TRBD1,TRBV7-9,TGTGCCAGCAGCTTAGGGGTGGGACAGCGTGTCTACGAGCAGTACTTC,CASSLGVGQRVYEQYF
TRBJ1-5,few,TRBD1,TRBV2,TGTGCCAGCAGTGCGCGGACAGGGTTCAATCAGCCCCAGCATTTT,CASSARTGFNQPQHF
TRBJ1-1,-,-,TRBV4-1,TGCGCCAGCAGCCAAGATTCGGGCACTGAAGCTTTCTTT,CASSQDSGTEAFF
TRBJ2-7,few,TRBD1,TRBV23-1,TGCGCCAGCATATGTAGGTGGAGGAACTACGACAGGGGACACCATGACTACGAGCAGTACTTC,CASICRWRNYDRGHHDYEQYF
TRBJ1-1,-,-,TRBV29-1,TGCAGCGTTGAGAAGCTGTCGAGGGACACTGAAGCTTTCTTT,CSVEKLSRDTEAFF
TRBJ2-3,-,TRBD2,TRBV7-2,TGTGCCAGCAACGTAGCGGGGGGGATCCCAGATACGCAGTATTTT,CASNVAGGIPDTQYF